This is a list of T cell receptor beta chains from one sample in a study of blood T cells in healthy people across ages. TCRdb re-called the 5' RACE reads with MiXCR, one entry per CDR3 protein. This table holds some 900,000 distinct CDR3 sequences, less than 35% found once. The sequencing input was blood. The source is an elderly woman in good health. CDR3s include the opening cysteine and the closing phenylalanine or tryptophan. Rows may omit the clone size; those that give it use once, few, many or a size class.

16,NA,TRBV4-3,CASSQSGTASGNTIYF
14,many,TRBV7-2,CASSLSRTGNEQYF
15,many,TRBV3-1,CASRSGGAFHNEQFF
15,once,TRBV5-1,CASSLVSGGPGELFF
15,many,TRBV7-9,CASSLDQPPPDTQYF
15,many,TRBV27,CASSQRTDFTDTQYF
14,few,TRBV2,CASRGQGDNSPLHF
16,many,TRBV9,CASSVGASGGGDTQYF
19,many,TRBV20-1,CSARDLYASGGDMRNEQFF
15,many,TRBV6-5,CASSYRQVTNYGYTF
14,few,TRBV7-9,CASSRTDANSPLHF
13,few,TRBV11-3,CASSATPREGYTF
13,NA,TRBV2,CASSRNGSDGYTF
18,NA,TRBV14,CASSQLSSKFFSTDTQYF
17,few,TRBV2,CANRMGGRDRAKETQYF
15,NA,TRBV7-2,CASSLYYDRRDIQYF
16,NA,TRBV28,CASRSPIAGGPYEQYF
14,many,TRBV30,CAWSEGLAGETQYF
14,many,TRBV29-1,CSAQDREGQETQYF
11,few,TRBV6-2/TRBV6-3,CVSSYPETQYF
14,NA,TRBV24-1,CATSDLNSHYGYTF
15,NA,TRBV6-2/TRBV6-3,CACSYGGGSYQPQHF
14,few,TRBV7-6,CASSPRTSAGELFF
13,NA,TRBV20-1,CSASEGQSNGYTF
15,many,TRBV3-1,CASSQALTGSNEQYF
14,NA,TRBV20-1,CSARDRQFSYEQYF
14,many,TRBV5-1,CASSSTQGFHEQYF
13,many,TRBV11-1,CASSLNNDQPQHF
16,few,TRBV4-3,CASSQDSGGYYNEQFF
11,once,TRBV12-3/TRBV12-4,CASSMNTEAFF
16,many,TRBV3-1,CASSHTRGVLHNEQFF
12,NA,TRBV15,CATSRGVSEQYF
16,many,TRBV7-9,CASSLIAGGPGNEQFF
14,many,TRBV20-1,CSAPEGGRGYEQYF
13,NA,TRBV5-5,CASSLEDITEAFF
13,many,TRBV5-6,CASSLKAPDTQYF
15,NA,TRBV20-1,CSARALGASTGELFF
12,NA,TRBV25-1,CASVRGSTEAFF
16,NA,TRBV7-9,CASSDRRKQGLGGCTF
15,NA,TRBV18,CASSLTDLSNQPQHF
16,few,TRBV20-1,CSAPPSGRTSYNEQFF
17,few,TRBV5-1,CASSLTGTVGSNEKLFF
14,NA,TRBV20-1,CSARHANSNQPQHF
13,many,TRBV6-5,CASSSPGFYGYTF